The source of this TCR beta chain is a study of cytomegalovirus exposure and HLA in healthy donors. This CDR3 is 15 amino acids long. Germline lookup yields CDR1 SGDLS and CDR2 YYNGEE. Trimming pared 0 bases from V and 6 bases from J, leaving 15 bases between. 13 Jbeta primers and 60 Vbeta primers were used for the PCR. TCRdb keeps only in-frame clones here, not all; method: immunoSEQ multiplex PCR. The data show approximately 40,000 clones, about 80% seen once. This sequence joins TRBV9 and TRBJ1-2, with D tentatively TRBD1 (6 bases). The specimen sequenced was PBMCs. The receptor's source is a woman under 30 in good health and CMV-seropositive. The CDR3 bases are TGTGCCAGCAGCGTAGGTCTGGGGGCGATCAATGGCTACACCTTC. Amino acid sequence: CASSVGLGAINGYTF.